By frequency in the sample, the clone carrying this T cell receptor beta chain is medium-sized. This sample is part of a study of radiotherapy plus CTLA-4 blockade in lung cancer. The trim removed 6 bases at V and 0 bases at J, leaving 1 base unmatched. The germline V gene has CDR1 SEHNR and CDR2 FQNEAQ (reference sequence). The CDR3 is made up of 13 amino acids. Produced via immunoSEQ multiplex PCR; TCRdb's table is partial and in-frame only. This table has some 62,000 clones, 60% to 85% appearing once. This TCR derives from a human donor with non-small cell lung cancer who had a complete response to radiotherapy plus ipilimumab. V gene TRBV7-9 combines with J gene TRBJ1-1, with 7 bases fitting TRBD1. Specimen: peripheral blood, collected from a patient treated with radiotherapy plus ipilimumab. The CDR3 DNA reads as TGTGCCAGCAGGGGACAGTTGAACACTGAAGCTTTCTTT. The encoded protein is CASRGQLNTEAFF.